This T cell receptor (beta chain) was sequenced during a study of blood T cell repertoires in COVID-19. For the study at large: The cDNA or gDNA used as material had been derived from T cells, B-cell-depleted T cells, or PBMCs.

Authors' methods: Nucleated cell counts were estimated from reference gene primer amplification. Assay: immunoSEQ multiplex PCR; the TCRdb copy retains only in-frame clones and omits some. D and trimming were read from the DNA, whereas the V and J calls and clone size are those reported in that table. Among hundreds of thousands of clones, approximately 83% were seen once, and the ten largest hold about 3.3%. The sequence derives from a woman in her thirties or forties with acute COVID-19. Sequenced sample: PBMCs or T cells enriched from blood (not recorded which).

The CDR3 here is CATGLQGMDYTF. The CDR3 DNA reads TGTGCCACCGGCTTACAGGGGATGGACTACACCTTC. The chain has TRBV6-5 and TRBJ1-2, with 7 bases fitting TRBD1. The junction had 12 bases not matched to a gene; V was cut back by 10 bases and J by 10 bases. Germline CDR1 MNHEY, CDR2 SVGAGI. The CDR3 is made up of 12 amino acids.